Listed here are 31 T cell receptor beta chains from one sample, sequenced in a study of T cells in narcolepsy (dated by TCRdb to about 2018). Library preparation was by the immunoSEQ multiplex PCR assay. TCRdb mirrors the immuneACCESS table, restricted to in-frame sequences. Some clones are absent from its copies; in checked studies, under half trace to an unresolved V gene, and the reason for the others is unknown. A total of tens of thousands of clones appear in this sample, about nine tenths of them only once. Jointly, the top ten make up 0.83% of the sample. The sequencing input was CD45RA- memory CD4+ T cells from PBMCs. According to the study, the label for this sample's cell subset or site signals: memory T cells sorted ex vivo from peripheral blood. Receptors originate from a human donor with narcolepsy.

The chain is built from TRBV6-1 and TRBJ2-5; D perhaps matches TRBD1 (5 bases). The CDR3 is 19 residues long. In germline, CDR1 is MNHNS, CDR2 SASEGT. Trimming pared 0 bases from V and 1 base from J, leaving 21 bases between. CDR3 region: CASSEAEGSGWGSQETQYF. CDR3 coding DNA: TGTGCCAGCAGTGAAGCCGAAGGTTCCGGTTGGGGCAGCCAAGAGACCCAGTACTTC.

There are a few counts of this clone. CDR3 sequence (DNA): TGTGCCAGCAGCTTAACAGGGGCCAGCAATCAGCCCCAGCATTTT. It codes for CASSLTGASNQPQHF. The chain uses TRBV5-6 and TRBJ1-5; 7 bases are shared with TRBD1. Germline values: CDR1 SGHDT, CDR2 YYEEEE. CDR3 length: 15 residues. V lost 2 bases, J lost 1 base, and 3 bases stayed unmatched.

V is TRBV28 and J is TRBJ1-6; no clear D gene. This CDR3 is 14 amino acids long. Germline V gene sequence: CDR1 MDHEN, CDR2 SYDVKM. V lost 1 base and J lost 13, with 14 bases in between. The CDR3: CASSLSLGRVPLHF. The CDR3, as DNA: TGTGCCAGCAGTTTATCGCTAGGGAGGGTTCCCCTCCACTTT.

This clone came up a few times. This sequence joins TRBV27 and TRBJ1-1; D may be TRBD1 (6 bases). The CDR3 is 14 residues long. From germline, CDR1 is MNHEY and CDR2 SMNVEV (reference sequence). V was pared by 3 bases and J by 4 bases, with 12 bases between. The CDR3 DNA sequence: TGTGCCAGCAGTTTTTATCAGGGGTCCACTGAAGCTTTCTTT. It encodes CASSFYQGSTEAFF.

CDR3 protein: CASRNGNRASYGYTF. CDR3 in DNA: TGTGCCAGCAGGAACGGGAATCGAGCCTCCTATGGCTACACCTTC. The chain recombines TRBV2 with TRBJ1-2; no clear D. Per the germline V gene, CDR1 is SNHLY and CDR2 is FYNNEI. V lost 6 bases, J lost 4 bases, and 18 bases lay in between. The CDR3 has 15 amino acids.

This clone was seen just once. DNA of the CDR3: TGTGCCAGCAGCCCTCACCCCGGGACAGCCAACACTGAAGCTTTCTTT. It translates to CASSPHPGTANTEAFF. This chain joins TRBV9 and TRBJ1-1, with TRBD1 matching 7 bases. CDR1 is SGDLS, CDR2 YYNGEE, per germline. The CDR3 spans 16 residues. V lost 4 bases, J lost 2 bases, and 11 bases stayed unmatched.

In DNA form, the CDR3 reads TGTGCCAGCACTCCCTCGGAAACAGGGTACGTCTACACCTTC. It encodes CASTPSETGYVYTF. The chain links TRBV28 to TRBJ1-2, with D possibly being TRBD1 (6 bases). CDR1 and CDR2 from the germline V gene are MDHEN and SYDVKM. V gave up 7 bases and J gave up 10 bases, with 22 bases separating them. This CDR3 region has 14 residues.

This chain connects TRBV28 to TRBJ1-2; D is perhaps TRBD1 (6 bases). The V gene's germline CDR1 is MDHEN and CDR2 SYDVKM. The ends were cut back, 4 bases at V and 4 bases at J, with 22 bases in the middle. The CDR3 consists of 17 residues. The CDR3 bases are TGTGCCAGCAGTTCAAACCACGGGACATCCCGACCCTATGGCTACACCTTC. Translation: CASSSNHGTSRPYGYTF.

This chain links TRBV6-4 with TRBJ2-3; TRBD2 agrees at 13 bases. With V trimmed by 4 bases and J by 4 bases, 2 bases remained unmatched. CDR1 is MRHNA and CDR2 is SNTAGT in the germline V gene. The CDR3 has 15 amino acids. CDR3 DNA: TGTGCCAGCAGTGGGACTAGCGGGGGTCCAGATACGCAGTATTTT. Protein sequence: CASSGTSGGPDTQYF.

V is TRBV11-2 and J is TRBJ2-7, with 8 positions matching TRBD2. Germline V gene sequence: CDR1 SGHAT, CDR2 FQNNGV. This CDR3 is 15 amino acids long. Trimming at V came to 1 base and at J to 7 bases, leaving 9 bases not matched to a gene. CDR3 region: CASSLGSGRVGEQYF. The CDR3 coding sequence is TGTGCCAGCAGCTTAGGCAGCGGGAGAGTCGGTGAGCAGTACTTC. Full variable domain (outside the CDR3, taken from reference TRBV11-2 and TRBJ2-7): EAGVAQSPRYKIIEKRQSVAFWCNPISGHATLYWYQQILGQGPKLLIQFQNNGVVDDSQLPKDRFSAERLKGVDSTLKIQPAKLEDSAVYLCASSLGSGRVGEQYFGPGTRLTVT.

This chain joins TRBV29-1 and TRBJ2-3, with 12 bases matching TRBD2. Trimming removed 5 bases from V and 8 bases from J; junction bases left unmatched: 5. The germline V gene has CDR1 SQVTM and CDR2 ANQGSEA. The CDR3 covers 13 residues. CDR3 region: CSVLAGGFGTQYF. The CDR3 DNA reads TGCAGCGTTCTAGCGGGAGGGTTTGGTACGCAGTATTTT.

This clone was counted once. This sequence joins TRBV30 and TRBJ2-7, with D hard to call. This CDR3 is built from 16 residues. Per germline, CDR1 GTSNPN and CDR2 SVGIG (reference sequence). Trimming left V 3 bases short and J 0 bases short, with 18 bases between. The CDR3 region has the DNA TGTGCCTGGAGGGGTAAGACTGGAAGGAGCTCCTACGAGCAGTACTTC. This encodes CAWRGKTGRSSYEQYF.

This clone was picked up a small number of times. J is TRBJ1-1 and V is TRBV28, with 9 positions matching TRBD1. Germline CDR1 and CDR2: MDHEN and SYDVKM. The trim removed 6 bases at V and 1 base at J, leaving 0 bases unmatched. The CDR3 contains 13 residues. The DNA for the CDR3 is TGTGCCAGCAGGGGACAGGGGAACACTGAAGCTTTCTTT. It encodes CASRGQGNTEAFF.

The rearrangement links TRBV4-1 to TRBJ2-5, with TRBD2 matching 10 bases. J lost 3 bases, V lost 2 bases, and 6 bases had no gene match. Germline CDR1 reads MGHRA; CDR2 reads YSYEKL. The CDR3 is 16 residues long. CDR3 in amino acids: CASSQLSLAGEETQYF. CDR3 DNA: TGCGCCAGCAGCCAATTAAGTCTAGCGGGGGAAGAGACCCAGTACTTC.

In regard to this clone: Other DNA sequences from this sample encode an identical CDR3 as well. V is TRBV7-2 and J is TRBJ2-5, with TRBD1 as a possible D gene (6 bases). Germline CDR1 SGHTA, CDR2 FQGNSA. The CDR3 has 16 amino acids. Trimming pared 3 bases from V and 2 bases from J, leaving 16 bases between. In nucleotides, the CDR3 is TGTGCCAGCAGCTTGGGCATACTCAGGGGTCAAGAGACCCAGTACTTC. As protein: CASSLGILRGQETQYF. Combining the CDR3 with reference TRBV7-2 and TRBJ2-5 gives the whole variable domain GAGVSQSPSNKVTEKGKDVELRCDPISGHTALYWYRQSLGQGLEFLIYFQGNSAPDKSGLPSDRFSAERTGGSVSTLTIQRTQQEDSAVYLCASSLGILRGQETQYFGPGTRLLVL.

The chain carries TRBV7-9 and TRBJ2-3; 12 bases are shared with TRBD1. With V trimmed by 2 bases and J by 1 base, 7 bases remained unmatched. Looked up from germline, CDR1 is SEHNR and CDR2 is FQNEAQ (reference sequence). The CDR3 spans 18 residues. In DNA, the CDR3 is TGTGCCAGCAGCTTATCCGGGACAGGGGGCCGCGGCACAGATACGCAGTATTTT. This sequence encodes CASSLSGTGGRGTDTQYF. The full variable domain, rest sourced from reference TRBV7-9 and TRBJ2-3, is DTGVSQNPRHKITKRGQNVTFRCDPISEHNRLYWYRQTLGQGPEFLTYFQNEAQLEKSRLLSDRFSAERPKGSFSTLEIQRTEQGDSAMYLCASSLSGTGGRGTDTQYFGPGTRLTVL.

This rearrangement joins TRBV7-2 to TRBJ1-3, with D maybe TRBD1 (5 bases). V lost 5 bases, J lost 0 bases, and 14 bases lay in between. Germline values: CDR1 SGHTA, CDR2 FQGNSA. CDR3 length: 16 amino acids. The CDR3: CASSPQVGLSGNTIYF. CDR3 DNA: TGTGCCAGCAGCCCCCAAGTGGGGCTCTCTGGAAACACCATATATTTT.

The V call is TRBV5-6, the J call TRBJ2-5; 12 bases line up with TRBD2. This CDR3 is 16 amino acids long. In germline, CDR1 is SGHDT, CDR2 YYEEEE. Trimming removed 2 bases from V and 4 bases from J; junction bases left unmatched: 6. For the CDR3, the DNA is TGTGCCAGCAGCTTACCCGGGACTAGCGGGCGAGAGACCCAGTACTTC. Translating it yields CASSLPGTSGRETQYF.

The chain employs TRBV19 and TRBJ1-5, with D perhaps TRBD1 (5 bases). From germline, CDR1 is LNHDA and CDR2 SQIVND (reference sequence). V lost 8 bases and J 4 bases, leaving 12 bases between the germline ends. The CDR3 spans 13 residues. For the CDR3, the DNA is TGTGCCAGTCGACAGATTTGGAATCAGCCCCAGCATTTT. Amino acid sequence: CASRQIWNQPQHF.

The rearrangement joins TRBV18 to TRBJ2-4; D not certain. CDR1 is KGHSH and CDR2 is LQKENI in the germline V gene. V gave up 0 bases and J gave up 0 bases, with 9 bases separating them. The CDR3 runs 16 residues. As DNA, the CDR3 is TGTGCCAGCTCACCACCGGGTTCGATAGCCAAAAACATTCAGTACTTC. The encoded protein is CASSPPGSIAKNIQYF.

The rearrangement links TRBV5-1 to TRBJ2-1, with D perhaps matching TRBD1 (6 bases). The CDR3 contains 15 residues. The germline V gene has CDR1 SGHRS and CDR2 YFSETQ. V shed 2 bases and J shed 5 bases, with 14 bases lying between them. CDR3 loop: CASSFGDRQNNEQFF. In DNA form, the CDR3 reads TGCGCCAGCAGCTTCGGAGACAGGCAGAACAATGAGCAGTTCTTC.

This chain links TRBV19 with TRBJ2-1; 10 nucleotides agree with TRBD2. J gave up 10 bases and V 6 bases, and 12 bases lay outside the gene matches. The CDR3 contains 15 residues. Looked up from germline, CDR1 is LNHDA and CDR2 is SQIVND (reference sequence). The CDR3 sequence is CASRMLAGVLGEQFF. The CDR3 DNA is TGTGCCAGTAGGATGCTAGCGGGAGTCTTAGGAGAGCAGTTCTTC.

This clone occurred once. The chain links TRBV28 to TRBJ1-1; 9 bases fit TRBD1. This CDR3 is 15 amino acids long. V lost 5 bases and J lost 3; bases outside the gene matches: 7. From germline, CDR1 is MDHEN and CDR2 SYDVKM. CDR3 coding DNA: TGTGCCAGCAGTCCCTACAGGGGGCGCGACACTGAAGCTTTCTTT. It specifies CASSPYRGRDTEAFF.

This clone was seen more than once but under ten times. The chain is built from TRBV5-5 and TRBJ2-2; the D is unclear. The germline V and J ends were trimmed by 1 base and 4 bases, with 8 bases remaining between them. Germline CDR1 SGHKS, CDR2 YYEKEE (reference sequence). CDR3 size: 14 residues. The CDR3 nucleotides are TGTGCCAGCAGCTTGACAGTTTCCACCGGGGAGCTGTTTTTT. It codes for CASSLTVSTGELFF.

This clone occurred a few times. The chain recombines TRBV27 with TRBJ2-7, with D perhaps TRBD2 (7 bases). Between the trimmed V and J ends, which lost 0 bases and 7 bases, there was a span of 19 bases. The germline CDR1 and CDR2 sequences are MNHEY and SMNVEV (reference sequence). The CDR3 runs 16 residues. The CDR3 here is CASSLSRGGRALEQYF. As DNA, the CDR3 is TGTGCCAGCAGTTTATCGAGGGGGGGGAGGGCCTTAGAGCAGTACTTC.

The rearrangement links TRBV5-1 to TRBJ2-5; 8 nucleotides match TRBD2. Germline-derived CDR1 and CDR2 are SGHRS and YFSETQ. The CDR3 runs to 17 residues. The ends lost 0 bases at V and 4 bases at J; junction bases unmatched: 11. The CDR3 spells CASSLGLAFGVGETQYF. DNA for the CDR3: TGCGCCAGCAGCTTGGGACTAGCGTTCGGGGTAGGAGAGACCCAGTACTTC.

The chain carries TRBV14 and TRBJ2-3, with 14 bases fitting TRBD2. The germline gives CDR1 SGHDN, CDR2 FVKESK. With 5 bases clipped from V and 3 bases from J, the junction kept 7 bases outside the gene matches. This CDR3 region has 17 residues. DNA of the CDR3: TGTGCCAGCAGCGCCAGACTAGCGGGGGGGCCGACAGATACGCAGTATTTT. Protein product: CASSARLAGGPTDTQYF.

This clone showed up just once. This chain's CDR3 is CASSLGTSGGELFF. In DNA form, the CDR3 reads TGCGCCAGCAGCCTCGGGACTAGCGGCGGGGAGCTGTTTTTT. The rearrangement links TRBV5-1 to TRBJ2-2; 11 bases fit TRBD2. V dropped 4 bases and J dropped 7; count of bases not matched to a gene: 3. This CDR3 spans 14 amino acids. Germline CDR1 is SGHRS and CDR2 is YFSETQ.

This clone was counted between two and nine times. The chain is built from TRBV5-6 and TRBJ2-5; D tentatively fits TRBD1 or TRBD2 (6 bases each). The CDR3 runs to 14 residues. Germline assignment: CDR1 SGHDT and CDR2 YYEEEE. The V gene lost 2 bases and the J gene lost 1 base, with 9 bases spanning the gap. As DNA, the CDR3 is TGTGCCAGCAGCTTACGGGGGCCCCAAGAGACCCAGTACTTC. Its translation: CASSLRGPQETQYF.

The V and J genes are TRBV7-2 and TRBJ1-1; D not certain. Trimming removed 0 bases at V and 7 bases at J, with 15 bases between. Germline assignment: CDR1 SGHTA and CDR2 FQGNSA. This CDR3 contains 15 residues. CDR3 loop: CASSLAESRTDEAFF. The CDR3 DNA follows: TGTGCCAGCAGCTTAGCGGAAAGCAGGACTGATGAAGCTTTCTTT.

The J gene is TRBJ1-2, the V gene TRBV4-2, with 10 nucleotides matching TRBD1. The CDR3 covers 14 residues. V was pared by 4 bases and J by 6 bases, with 5 bases of the junction left unmatched. Germline V lookup: CDR1 LGHNA, CDR2 YNFKEQ. The CDR3: CASSRSGTGDGYTF. Here the CDR3 DNA reads TGTGCCAGCAGCCGTTCCGGGACAGGGGATGGCTACACCTTC.